The clone carrying this T cell receptor beta chain was counted between two and nine times. Its antigen is unknown. Germline CDR1 SNHLY, CDR2 FYNNEI. Trimming removed 3 bases from V and 4 bases from J; junction bases left unmatched: 11. The CDR3 is 16 residues long. This record comes from a study of T-cell reconstitution after alpha-beta-depleted transplantation in children. Study-wide results and limits: From surviving recipient T cells and thymic progenitors came the high day-60 TCRbeta diversity observed in some patients. Alpha-beta T cells present about two months after transplant were reported to originate from several hundred expanded graft clones. Diversity and T-cell counts at one year after transplant derived mostly from new T cells.

Unique molecular identifiers were incorporated during preparation of the TCRbeta library. TCRdb re-called the PCR reads with MiXCR, one entry per CDR3 protein. The sample holds almost 250,000 distinct CDR3 sequences, about 26% seen once. This chain links TRBV2 with TRBJ2-7, with TRBD2 matching 8 bases. The clonotype was recovered from a girl aged 2 to 10 with Fanconi anemia, due to receive a stem cell transplant. The sequencing used PBMCs, collected before TCRalphabeta/CD19-depleted stem cell transplant. The CDR3 loop is CASSDPLSGEFYEQYF. The CDR3 region has the DNA TGTGCCAGCAGTGACCCCCTTAGCGGGGAGTTTTACGAGCAGTACTTC.